The clone carrying this T cell receptor (beta chain) was recorded at least ten times. What it binds is not known. Every bit of the isolated RNA underwent reverse transcription, so sequencing read expressed TCRB transcripts. Using immunoSEQ multiplex PCR, the repertoire was profiled, and TCRdb retains in-frame clones only, with some absent. The sample consists of almost 350,000 clones, 7.5% to 9% of them appearing once. This CDR3 spans 12 amino acids. Germline V gene data show CDR1 as SNHLY and CDR2 as FYNNEI. The ends were cut back, 7 bases at V and 4 bases at J, with 9 bases in the middle. These data originate in a study of beta chain features in type 1 diabetes. In total, each donor contributed a single heparinised blood draw that averaged about 100 mL. Researchers reported sorting CD4+ naive, central memory, regulatory and stem cell-like memory cells via CD45RO/CCR7/CD25/CD127/CD95/CD27. Findings of the study overall: The study found moderately but significantly shorter TCRB CDR3s in all four CD4+ subsets of Type 1 diabetes patients. The similarity of naive, central memory and Treg TCRB repertoires appeared greater among patients than among healthy donors.

The specimen sequenced was central memory CD4+ T cells from blood. The V gene is TRBV2, the J gene TRBJ2-3; no clear D gene. This sequence was found in a woman aged 18-29 years in good health. The CDR3 sequence is CASKEVPDTQYF. CDR3 in DNA: TGTGCCAGCAAGGAAGTCCCAGATACGCAGTATTTT.